This T cell receptor beta chain was sequenced during a study of shared clonotypes between healthy human individuals. Per the germline V gene, CDR1 is GTSNPN and CDR2 is SVGIG (reference sequence). The CDR3 runs 16 residues. J gave up 2 bases and V 6 bases, and 13 bases lay outside the gene matches. Sequenced by immunoSEQ multiplex PCR; TCRdb stores in-frame clones only, minus some. The table shows roughly 490,000 clones, with around three quarters occurring only once. Material: PBMCs. The source is a woman in her 40s in good health. Some clones in this sample may be carry-over from other donors' samples. The chain links TRBV30 to TRBJ2-7; 10 bases agree with TRBD2. CDR3 residues: CACVQETSGTAYEQYF. The CDR3 DNA follows: TGTGCCTGTGTTCAGGAAACTAGCGGGACCGCCTACGAGCAGTACTTC.